This is a list of T cell receptor beta chains from one sample in a study of cytomegalovirus exposure and HLA in healthy donors. Clones were sequenced by immunoSEQ multiplex PCR, and TCRdb holds only the in-frame ones, with some missing. The profile covers under 200,000 clones, with about 85% appearing a single time and approximately 0.4% taken by the ten largest. The sequenced material came from PBMCs. The receptor set was obtained from a male donor in good health and CMV-seropositive. The CDR3 runs from the conserved cysteine through the conserved F or W. The D gene is left open where the match is weak. Only part of the rows carry a size: once, few, many, or a class if the clone is expanded.

length,D,size,J,V,CDR3,DNA
15,-,-,TRBJ1-4,TRBV27,CASSPSKGSYEKLFF,TGTGCCAGCAGTCCCTCGAAGGGGTCTTATGAAAAACTGTTTTTT
14,-,-,TRBJ2-5,TRBV5-5,CASSPGTERETQYF,TGTGCCAGCAGCCCCGGTACGGAGCGGGAGACCCAGTACTTC
12,-,-,TRBJ1-5,TRBV7-6,CASSFLDQPQHF,TGTGCCAGCAGCTTTCTTGATCAGCCCCAGCATTTT
15,TRBD2,few,TRBJ2-5,TRBV9,CASSALAGGVETQYF,TGTGCCAGCAGCGCTTTAGCGGGAGGGGTGGAGACCCAGTACTTC
14,-,-,TRBJ1-3,TRBV6-6,CASSQSGARNTIYF,TGTGCCAGCAGCCAGTCTGGGGCCCGAAACACCATATATTTT
14,TRBD2,-,TRBJ2-5,TRBV9,CASSTGTRGETQYF,TGTGCCAGCAGCACCGGGACTAGGGGGGAGACCCAGTACTTC
18,-,once,TRBJ2-6,TRBV7-9,CASSLNRYFSSGANVLTF,TGTGCCAGCAGCCTAAACCGATACTTTAGCTCTGGGGCCAACGTCCTGACTTTC
16,TRBD2,-,TRBJ2-2,TRBV14,CASSPHTSGSGGELFF,TGTGCCAGCAGCCCGCATACTAGCGGGAGTGGCGGGGAGCTGTTTTTT
16,TRBD1,-,TRBJ2-5,TRBV27,CASTRFGTGLSETQYF,TGTGCCAGCACCCGTTTCGGGACAGGGCTATCAGAGACCCAGTACTTC
15,TRBD1,-,TRBJ1-1,TRBV7-3,CASSLMGTENTEAFF,TGTGCCAGCAGCTTAATGGGGACAGAGAACACTGAAGCTTTCTTT
14,-,-,TRBJ2-7,TRBV2,CASSEGQGSYEQYF,TGTGCCAGCAGTGAAGGGCAGGGCTCCTACGAGCAGTACTTC
15,TRBD1,-,TRBJ1-4,TRBV7-3,CASSLDRATNEKLFF,TGTGCCAGCAGCTTAGACAGGGCAACTAATGAAAAACTGTTTTTT
17,-,-,TRBJ2-3,TRBV9,CASSVVPVPTSTDTQYF,TGTGCCAGCAGCGTAGTTCCTGTGCCGACAAGCACAGATACGCAGTATTTT
12,-,-,TRBJ1-2,TRBV7-9,CSSSLQGPPYTF,TGTTCCAGCAGCTTACAGGGCCCCCCTTACACCTTC
15,-,-,TRBJ1-5,TRBV5-8,CASSLGGILNQPQHF,TGTGCCAGCAGCTTAGGCGGGATCCTAAATCAGCCCCAGCATTTT
14,-,-,TRBJ1-1,TRBV7-3,CASSPGGGFTEAFF,TGTGCCAGCAGCCCTGGCGGGGGTTTCACTGAAGCTTTCTTT
14,-,-,TRBJ2-3,TRBV6-1,CASRKDGVADTQYF,TGTGCCAGCAGAAAAGACGGGGTCGCAGATACGCAGTATTTT
14,-,few,TRBJ2-7,TRBV19,CASSIVGTGQEQYF,TGTGCCAGTAGTATAGTAGGGACTGGTCAAGAGCAGTACTTC
14,TRBD1,-,TRBJ2-7,TRBV7-9,CASSPSGTGNEQYF,TGTGCCAGCAGCCCCTCCGGGACAGGGAACGAGCAGTACTTC
18,TRBD1,once,TRBJ1-5,TRBV19,CASSSDRGSPGGNQPQHF,TGTGCCAGTAGTTCTGACAGGGGCTCACCGGGGGGCAATCAGCCCCAGCATTTT
16,TRBD1,-,TRBJ2-2,TRBV4-1,CASSQGGQGHTGELFF,TGCGCCAGCAGCCAAGGCGGACAGGGCCACACCGGGGAGCTGTTTTTT
12,-,-,TRBJ2-5,TRBV30,CAWSQGRETQYF,TGTGCCTGGAGTCAGGGGCGGGAGACCCAGTACTTC